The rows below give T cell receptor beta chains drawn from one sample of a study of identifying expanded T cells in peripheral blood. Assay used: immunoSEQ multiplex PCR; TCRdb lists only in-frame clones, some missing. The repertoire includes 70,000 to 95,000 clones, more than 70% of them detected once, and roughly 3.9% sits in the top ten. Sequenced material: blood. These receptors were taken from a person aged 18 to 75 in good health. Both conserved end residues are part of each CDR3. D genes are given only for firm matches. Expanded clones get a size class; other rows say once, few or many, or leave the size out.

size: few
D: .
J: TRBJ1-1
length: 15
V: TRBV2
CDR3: CARTDKNTLNTEAFF
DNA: TGTGCCAGGACGGATAAGAACACCTTGAACACTGAAGCTTTCTTT

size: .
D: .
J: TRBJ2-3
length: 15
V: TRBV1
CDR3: CTSSVTSGLTDTQYF
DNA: TGCACCAGCAGCGTGACTAGCGGGCTCACAGATACGCAGTATTTT

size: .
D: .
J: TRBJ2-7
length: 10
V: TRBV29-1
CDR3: CSVVTLGQYF
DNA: TGCAGCGTTGTAACGTTGGGGCAGTACTTC

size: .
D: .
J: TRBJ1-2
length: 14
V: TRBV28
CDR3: CASRQDSLDYGYTF
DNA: TGTGCCAGCAGGCAGGACAGTCTAGACTATGGCTACACCTTC

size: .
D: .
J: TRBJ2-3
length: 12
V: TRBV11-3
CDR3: CASSDYTDTQYF
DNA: TGTGCCAGCAGCGATTACACAGATACGCAGTATTTT

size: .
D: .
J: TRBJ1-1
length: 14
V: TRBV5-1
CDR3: CASSLAPGDTEAFF
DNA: TGCGCCAGCAGCTTGGCCCCAGGGGACACTGAAGCTTTCTTT

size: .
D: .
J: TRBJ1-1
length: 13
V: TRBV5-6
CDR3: CASSLDSGTEAFF
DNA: TGTGCCAGCAGCTTAGATAGTGGCACTGAAGCTTTCTTT

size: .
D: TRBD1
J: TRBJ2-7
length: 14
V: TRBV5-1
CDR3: CASSPGTGTYEQYF
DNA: TGCGCCAGCAGCCCCGGGACAGGAACCTACGAGCAGTACTTC

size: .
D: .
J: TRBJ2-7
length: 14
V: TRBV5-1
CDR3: CASSLEREPYEQYF
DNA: TGCGCCAGCAGCTTGGAACGGGAGCCCTACGAGCAGTACTTC

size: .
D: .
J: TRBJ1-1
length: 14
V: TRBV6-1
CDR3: CASSAPGADTEAFF
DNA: TGCGCCAGCAGTGCACCGGGGGCGGACACTGAAGCTTTCTTT

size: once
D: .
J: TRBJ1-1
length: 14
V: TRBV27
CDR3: CASSRAGGSAEAFF
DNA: TGTGCCAGCAGTCGGGCTGGGGGGTCGGCAGAAGCTTTCTTT

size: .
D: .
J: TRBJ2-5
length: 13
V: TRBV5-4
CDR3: CASRTDLQETQYF
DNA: TGTGCCAGCAGGACTGATTTACAAGAGACCCAGTACTTC

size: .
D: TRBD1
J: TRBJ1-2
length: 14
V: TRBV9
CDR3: CASSGTGTVYGYTF
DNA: TGTGCCAGCAGCGGCACCGGGACAGTCTATGGCTACACCTTC

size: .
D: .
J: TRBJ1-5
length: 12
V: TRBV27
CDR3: CASGTGRQPQHF
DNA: TGTGCCAGCGGCACAGGTCGGCAGCCCCAGCATTTT

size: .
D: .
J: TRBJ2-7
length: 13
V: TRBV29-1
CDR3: CSVEGQGGYEQYF
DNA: TGCAGCGTTGAAGGGCAGGGGGGTTACGAGCAGTACTTC

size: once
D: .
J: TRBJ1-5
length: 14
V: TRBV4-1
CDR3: CASSPGTMNQPQHF
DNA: TGCGCCAGCAGCCCGGGGACAATGAATCAGCCCCAGCATTTT

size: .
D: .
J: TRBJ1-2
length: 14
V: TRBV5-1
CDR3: CASSRDGTSYGYTF
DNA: TGCGCCAGCAGCCGGGACGGGACGAGCTATGGCTACACCTTC

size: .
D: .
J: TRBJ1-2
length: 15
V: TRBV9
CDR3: CASSVKHDIDYGYTF
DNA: TGTGCCAGCAGCGTCAAACATGATATTGACTATGGCTACACCTTC

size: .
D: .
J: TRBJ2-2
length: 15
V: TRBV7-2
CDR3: CASSPAGAVSGELFF
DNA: TGTGCCAGCAGCCCCGCCGGGGCCGTTTCCGGGGAGCTGTTTTTT

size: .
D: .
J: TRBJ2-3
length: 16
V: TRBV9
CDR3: CASSIERVTGADTQYF
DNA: TGTGCCAGCAGCATAGAACGAGTGACAGGCGCAGATACGCAGTATTTT

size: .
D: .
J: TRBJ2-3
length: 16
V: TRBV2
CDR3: CASSDVTPGITDTQYF
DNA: TGTGCCAGCAGTGACGTGACGCCGGGAATCACAGATACGCAGTATTTT

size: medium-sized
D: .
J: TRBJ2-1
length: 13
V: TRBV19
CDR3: CASNSDPYNEQFF
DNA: TGTGCCAGTAACTCAGATCCCTACAATGAGCAGTTCTTC